This entry features one T cell receptor beta chain sequence. The entry originates in a study of blood T cells in healthy people across ages. Alongside a J-beta primer mix, a sample-barcoded 5' primer served in a second PCR lasting about 7 to 12 cycles. TCRdb ran MiXCR on the 5' RACE reads and lists one entry per CDR3 protein. The sample carries about a million distinct CDR3 sequences, roughly half recorded once. Germline CDR1 is LNHDA and CDR2 is SQIVND (reference sequence). The CDR3 has 13 residues. J gave up 6 bases and V 1 base, and 1 base lay outside the gene matches. Input material: blood. The rearrangement uses TRBV19 and TRBJ2-7, with 9 bases matching TRBD2. The source is a woman in her fifties or sixties in good health. The CDR3 DNA is TGTGCCAGTAGTATAGGAGCGGGAGGCGAGCAGTACTTC. Translating it yields CASSIGAGGEQYF.